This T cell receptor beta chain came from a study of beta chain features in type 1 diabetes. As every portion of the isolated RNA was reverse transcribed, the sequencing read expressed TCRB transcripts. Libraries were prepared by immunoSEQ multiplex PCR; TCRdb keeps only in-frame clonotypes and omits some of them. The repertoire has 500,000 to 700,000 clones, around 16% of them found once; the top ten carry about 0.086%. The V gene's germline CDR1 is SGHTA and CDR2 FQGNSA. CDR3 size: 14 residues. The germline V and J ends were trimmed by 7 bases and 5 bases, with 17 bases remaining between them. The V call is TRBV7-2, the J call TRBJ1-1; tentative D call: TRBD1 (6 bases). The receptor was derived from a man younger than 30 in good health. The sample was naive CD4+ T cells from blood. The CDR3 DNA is TGTGCCAGCACCAGAACGGGGGGCGGGACTGAAGCTTTCTTT. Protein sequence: CASTRTGGGTEAFF.